This record covers a single TCR beta chain. The target of this receptor is not known. Base qualities are not at hand, and no much larger clone is one base apart. This record comes from a study of Graves' ophthalmopathy and Graves' hyperthyroidism (dated by TCRdb to between 2017 and 2018). About the full investigation: Peripheral blood was collected before any treatment was given, at the time of initial diagnosis. In total, 135 blood samples were TCR-sequenced: 40 to 45 ophthalmopathy, around 75 hyperthyroidism and roughly 17 hyperthyroidism-to-ophthalmopathy patients. For independent validation, a separate cohort was made up of 18 hyperthyroidism patients plus 17 patients who later progressed from hyperthyroidism to ophthalmopathy. TCR beta repertoire signatures were used to distinguish Graves' ophthalmopathy from Graves' hyperthyroidism and to predict progression to ophthalmopathy. In 6 or 7 hyperthyroidism patients, T-cell repertoires of thyroid tissue and blood were compared. A discovery set of more than 90 patients (more than 40 ophthalmopathy, just over 55 stable hyperthyroidism) was enrolled to explore V-J signatures distinguishing ophthalmopathy from hyperthyroidism. Following sampling, methimazole starting at 30 mg daily was administered to hyperthyroidism patients, and high-dose intravenous methylprednisolone was administered to ophthalmopathy patients.

TCR beta CDR3 regions were amplified from RNA transcripts for repertoire sequencing. A first-round RT-PCR used HTBI primers with the Qiagen OneStep RT-PCR kit, followed by a second-round multiplex PCR, size selection and purification. Libraries were sequenced on an Illumina HiSeq2000 using paired-end 100 bp reads. In the original analysis: Reads were processed with SOAPnuke, discarding reads with adapters, uncalled bases, mean Phred below 15, or no exact constant-primer or identifier match. High-quality paired reads were merged with COPE v1.2.5. Each unique nucleotide sequence was defined as a clonotype, and clonotypes were aligned to IMGT TRB V, D and J references with MiTCR v1.1. Analysis was restricted to V-J combinations with a frequency above 0.0001, which covered just over 98% of repertoires. For each V-J combination, a TCR clonal expansion and chaos score was defined as F50 clonal expansion divided by the chaos observed in the TCRdist matrix. Welch's t-statistics and random forest were used to reduce features to about 13 V-J combinations, which were fed into a naive Bayes classifier. Thyroid-blood repertoire similarity was quantified with the Morisita-Horn index. TCRdb reprocessed the public reads (quality trimming at Q25 with fastp, clone calling with MiXCR) and kept in-frame beta chains. CDR3 protein duplicates are merged, each entry listing the most common genes and DNA. The V and J calls and clone size come from TCRdb's table, not from the authors' own analysis. The sample table holds tens of thousands of distinct CDR3 sequences, of which approximately 45% were seen once. The ten largest account for roughly 5% of the sample.

General conclusions and limits of the study: Most expanded thyroid clonotypes with frequency above 0.001 were also detected in blood, suggesting blood repertoires may reflect the thyroid immune response. No statistical method was used to set the sample size in advance, and the investigators knew which group each participant was assigned to. In cross-validation, the 13-signature model distinguished ophthalmopathy from stable hyperthyroidism with 87.88% sensitivity and approximately 81% specificity, while in the test set the corresponding values were 80% and 75%. In validation, the model predicted ophthalmopathy progression with 70.59% sensitivity and roughly 72% specificity; eleven to twelve predicted patients were CT-confirmed with GO in a median of approximately 6.2 months.

The ophthalmopathy patients had moderately to severely active disease, with a Clinical Activity Score of 3 or higher, a NOSPECS grade of 4 or higher, and a disease duration of less than 3 months. Patients with other autoimmune diseases, uncontrolled infections, pregnancy or lactation were excluded from the study. Diagnosis was based on clinical symptoms, serum thyroxine, TRAb, thyroid ultrasound and orbital computed tomography. PBMCs were isolated from about 10 ml of fresh peripheral blood by Ficoll-Paque density gradient centrifugation. Trizol reagent was used to extract the total RNA, and its quality was then checked on an Agilent 2100 Bioanalyzer. Spanning cysteine to phenylalanine, the CDR3 consists of 16 amino acids. This entry keeps only the CDR3 DNA: 48 bases, framed from base 1. The germline V end is reduced by 0 bases and the J end by 6 bases; junction bases left unmatched: 6. Based on the germline V gene (reference sequence), the CDR1 and CDR2 sequences are SEHNR and FQNEAQ.

Sequenced sample: peripheral blood. This TCR came from an adult woman with Graves' ophthalmopathy. The chain links TRBV7-9 with TRBJ2-7, with 12 bases in between that match TRBD2. The DNA sequence follows: TGTGCCAGCAGCTTAGCCAACCCTAGCGGGAGGGGCGAGCAGTACTTC. Its protein reads: CASSLANPSGRGEQYF. The full variable domain, with segments outside the CDR3 supplied by the reference TRBV7-9 and TRBJ2-7 proteins, appears as DTGVSQNPRHKITKRGQNVTFRCDPISEHNRLYWYRQTLGQGPEFLTYFQNEAQLEKSRLLSDRFSAERPKGSFSTLEIQRTEQGDSAMYLCASSLANPSGRGEQYFGPGTRLTVT.